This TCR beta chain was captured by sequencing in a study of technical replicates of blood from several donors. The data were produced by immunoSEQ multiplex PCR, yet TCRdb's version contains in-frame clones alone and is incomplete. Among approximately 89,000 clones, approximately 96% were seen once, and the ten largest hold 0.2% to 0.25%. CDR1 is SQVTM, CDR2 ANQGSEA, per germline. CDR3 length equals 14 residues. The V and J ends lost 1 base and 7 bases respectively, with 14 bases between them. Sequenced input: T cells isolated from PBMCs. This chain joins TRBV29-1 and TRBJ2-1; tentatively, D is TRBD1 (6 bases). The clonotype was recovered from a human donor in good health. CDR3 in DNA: TGCAGCGTTGAAGGAGCGACAGGAGTAAATGAGCAGTTCTTC. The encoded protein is CSVEGATGVNEQFF.